These 32 T cell receptor beta chains came from one sample sequenced in a study of T cells in Graves' hyperthyroidism and ophthalmopathy. Researchers took RNA transcripts and amplified the TCR beta CDR3 regions from them. The HTBI primer set served for first-round RT-PCR of the TCR CDR3. TCRdb reprocessed the multiplex PCR reads with MiXCR, giving one entry per CDR3 protein. The repertoire holds a few hundred thousand distinct CDR3 sequences, with 15% to 18% as singletons. Sample: blood. The receptors shown here come from a woman in her 30s with Graves' hyperthyroidism.

The V call is TRBV9, the J call TRBJ1-4; D is possibly TRBD1 (5 bases). Germline CDR1 is SGDLS and CDR2 is YYNGEE. V lost 2 bases and J lost 7, with 15 bases in between. The CDR3 covers 15 residues. In DNA, the CDR3 is TGTGCCAGCAGCGTTGCAGGCCGGGGGGGTGAAAAACTGTTTTTT. Translation: CASSVAGRGGEKLFF. Supplemented by reference TRBV9 and TRBJ1-4, the full variable domain reads DSGVTQTPKHLITATGQRVTLRCSPRSGDLSVYWYQQSLDQGLQFLIQYYNGEERAKGNILERFSAQQFPDLHSELNLSSLELGDSALYFCASSVAGRGGEKLFFGSGTQLSVL.

This clonotype was counted at least ten times. The chain joins TRBV7-9 to TRBJ2-1, with TRBD2 identical over 9 bases. The germline CDR1 and CDR2 sequences are SEHNR and FQNEAQ (reference sequence). This CDR3 comprises 20 residues. Trimming at V came to 5 bases and at J to 0 bases, leaving 17 bases not matched to a gene. The CDR3 DNA sequence: TGTGCCAGCAGCGGAACCCCCCAAACTAGCGGGTCGAGCTCCTACAATGAGCAGTTCTTC. Encoded protein: CASSGTPQTSGSSSYNEQFF.

This clonotype appeared many times. V usage is TRBV2 and J usage is TRBJ1-4; no definite D call. The CDR3 is made up of 17 amino acids. V lost 1 base to trimming and J lost 3 bases, with 15 bases between them. Germline V gene data show CDR1 as SNHLY and CDR2 as FYNNEI. This chain's CDR3 is CASSEVGLDQANEKLFF. DNA for the CDR3: TGTGCCAGCAGTGAAGTCGGCCTTGATCAGGCTAATGAAAAACTGTTTTTT.

This clonotype showed up many times. The V call is TRBV3-1, the J call TRBJ2-1; TRBD2 is a possible D gene (6 bases). The CDR3 consists of 18 residues. Germline CDR1 is LGHDT and CDR2 is YNNKEL (reference sequence). V dropped 1 base and J dropped 4 bases, with 20 bases sitting between them. In DNA, the CDR3 is TGTGCCAGCAGCCAAGCTTTAGGCGGGATGGGCGGTTACAATGAGCAGTTCTTC. It translates to CASSQALGGMGGYNEQFF.

V and J are TRBV19 and TRBJ2-3; D is unresolved. CDR1 is LNHDA, CDR2 SQIVND, per germline (reference sequence). V was shortened by 1 base and J by 0 bases, with 2 bases between the two germline ends. The CDR3 totals 13 residues. The CDR3 coding sequence is TGTGCCAGTAGTATAGCTAGCACAGATACGCAGTATTTT. Translation gives CASSIASTDTQYF. Full variable domain (outside the CDR3, taken from reference TRBV19 and TRBJ2-3): DGGITQSPKYLFRKEGQNVTLSCEQNLNHDAMYWYRQDPGQGLRLIYYSQIVNDFQKGDIAEGYSVSREKKESFPLTVTSAQKNPTAFYLCASSIASTDTQYFGPGTRLTVL.

There are a few counts of this clonotype. The CDR3 sequence is CASSKSADSYEQYF. Here the CDR3 DNA reads TGTGCCAGTAGTAAATCGGCCGACTCCTACGAGCAGTACTTC. The genes are TRBV19 and TRBJ2-7; D ambiguous. This CDR3 is 14 amino acids long. Germline values: CDR1 LNHDA, CDR2 SQIVND (reference sequence). V lost 4 bases to trimming and J lost 0 bases, with 10 bases between them.

The V and J genes are TRBV9 and TRBJ1-2; 7 bases line up with TRBD1. Per germline, CDR1 SGDLS and CDR2 YYNGEE. The CDR3 is made up of 17 amino acids. The junction had 10 bases not matched to a gene; V was cut back by 0 bases and J by 2 bases. The CDR3 DNA is TGTGCCAGCAGCGTAGAAGCGACAGGGCGAAGGAACTATGGCTACACCTTC. It is translated as CASSVEATGRRNYGYTF.

This clonotype was seen only a few times. The chain recombines TRBV6-2 or TRBV6-3 with TRBJ2-3; 11 nucleotides agree with TRBD2. V dropped 6 bases and J dropped 6; count of bases not matched to a gene: 8. CDR3 size: 15 residues. Germline loops: CDR1 MNHEY, CDR2 SVGEGT. The CDR3 reads CASRLAGVRFDTQYF. In DNA form, the CDR3 reads TGTGCCAGCAGACTAGCGGGAGTGCGGTTTGATACGCAGTATTTT.

Ten or more counts support this clonotype. The rearrangement uses TRBV5-1 and TRBJ2-1, with D perhaps matching TRBD2 (6 bases). With 1 base removed from V and 6 bases from J, the gap between germline ends came to 20 bases. The CDR3 loop spans 17 amino acids. The germline gives CDR1 SGHRS, CDR2 YFSETQ. In DNA, the CDR3 is TGCGCCAGCAGCTTGAGGTTGGGTATCGGCGGGACCAATGAGCAGTTCTTC. Its protein is CASSLRLGIGGTNEQFF.

The J gene is TRBJ2-3, the V gene TRBV2; 11 bases agree with TRBD2. Germline-derived CDR1 and CDR2 are SNHLY and FYNNEI. The CDR3 is 15 amino acids. V was clipped by 6 bases and J by 6 bases; unmatched bases: 8. The CDR3 nucleotides are TGTGCCAGCAGCGGGACTAGCGGTCCTTCGGATACGCAGTATTTT. It encodes CASSGTSGPSDTQYF.

This clonotype has only a few counts. The rearrangement joins TRBV12-3 or TRBV12-4 to TRBJ1-3, with D hard to call. The CDR3 length is 16 residues. The V gene lost 6 bases and the J gene lost 0 bases, with 15 bases spanning the gap. The CDR3 region has the DNA TGTGCCAGCAGCCGGGCAACGGCCCACTCTGGAAACACCATATATTTT. This gives the protein CASSRATAHSGNTIYF.

As for this clonotype: Since a much larger clone is just one base distant, this may be a read error. CDR3 loop: CASRLARTNTGELFF. CDR3 DNA: TGTGCCAGCAGACTGGCTAGAACCAACACCGGGGAGCTGTTTTTT. The chain couples TRBV28 to TRBJ2-2; D unresolved. The CDR3 extends over 15 amino acids. The V gene's germline CDR1 is MDHEN and CDR2 SYDVKM. Between the trimmed V and J ends, which lost 6 bases and 2 bases, there was a span of 13 bases.

This clonotype was recorded once. This chain uses TRBV4-1 with TRBJ2-1; tentative D call: TRBD1 (5 bases). Trimming pared 0 bases from V and 3 bases from J, leaving 12 bases between. Germline V gene data show CDR1 as MGHRA and CDR2 as YSYEKL. This CDR3 spans 16 amino acids. In nucleotides, the CDR3 is TGCGCCAGCAGCCAAGATCCGGACAAACTCTACAATGAGCAGTTCTTC. It encodes CASSQDPDKLYNEQFF.

This clonotype appeared many times. The V gene is TRBV5-1, the J gene TRBJ2-7, with TRBD2 matching over 7 bases. After removal of 2 bases from V and 9 bases from J, the junction contained 11 bases not matched to a gene. The CDR3 consists of 14 residues. The germline V gene has CDR1 SGHRS and CDR2 YFSETQ. The CDR3 region is CASSFSGPSPLQYF. Here the CDR3 DNA reads TGCGCCAGCAGCTTTAGCGGGCCGTCCCCTTTGCAGTACTTC.

The V gene is TRBV4-1, the J gene TRBJ1-4, with TRBD1 as a possible D gene (5 bases). The CDR3 totals 15 residues. V dropped 5 bases and J dropped 0 bases, with 10 bases sitting between them. The germline CDR1 and CDR2 sequences are MGHRA and YSYEKL. This CDR3 is CASSFRETTNEKLFF. In DNA form, the CDR3 reads TGCGCCAGCAGCTTCAGGGAAACAACTAATGAAAAACTGTTTTTT.

The rearrangement joins TRBV4-2 to TRBJ1-1; D not resolved. This CDR3 is 16 amino acids long. V lost 0 bases, J lost 14 bases, and 25 bases lay in between. The germline gives CDR1 LGHNA, CDR2 YNFKEQ. The DNA of the CDR3 is TGTGCCAGCAGCCAAGAATTAAACGTTGTTCCTCTAATAGGCTTCTTT. Translated, it gives CASSQELNVVPLIGFF.

Details on this clonotype: Being one base from a much bigger clone, this may be a read error. The chain combines TRBV20-1 with TRBJ1-2; possible D gene TRBD1, 5 bases. The CDR3 is 15 amino acids. CDR1 and CDR2 from the germline V gene are DFQATT and SNEGSKA (reference sequence). The CDR3 DNA reads as TGCAATGCTAGCAGGGAGAGGAGGGGTTCAGGAGGCTACACCTTC. Protein sequence: CNASRERRGSGGYTF.

As concerns this clonotype: Possible read error: a much larger clone is one base away. The chain links TRBV28 to TRBJ2-7, with D perhaps being TRBD1 or TRBD2 (6 bases each). V was cut by 6 bases and J by 3 bases, with 12 bases left in between. The CDR3 length is 13 residues. Germline V gene lookup returns CDR1 MDHEN and CDR2 SYDVKM. The CDR3 loop reads CASSRGRFYEQYV. CDR3 in DNA: TGTGCCAGCAGCCGGGGGCGGTTCTACGAGCAGTACGTC.

This clonotype was counted ten times or more. The rearrangement links TRBV18 to TRBJ2-7; D is unclear. CDR1 and CDR2 from the germline V gene are KGHSH and LQKENI. The CDR3 is 14 amino acids. V was pared by 8 bases and J by 0 bases, with 14 bases between. Here the CDR3 reads CASLVSPGSYEQYF. DNA of the CDR3: TGTGCCAGCCTAGTTAGCCCAGGCTCCTACGAGCAGTACTTC.

The rearrangement joins TRBV29-1 to TRBJ2-5, with 11 bases lining up with TRBD1. The germline CDR1 and CDR2 sequences are SQVTM and ANQGSEA. V was clipped by 7 bases and J by 6 bases; unmatched bases: 10. The CDR3 consists of 14 residues. The CDR3 bases are TGCAGCGCCGAACTCGGGACAGGGGGAAAGACCCAGTACTTC. This encodes CSAELGTGGKTQYF.

About this clonotype: With a much larger clone just one base away, this may be a read error. The rearrangement uses TRBV11-3 and TRBJ2-1; D is uncertain. Germline V lookup: CDR1 SGHNT, CDR2 YENEEA. The CDR3 sequence is 15 residues long. The CDR3 DNA follows: TGTGCCAGCAGTCATAGTAGTAACTCCTACAATGAGCGGTTCTTC. Its translation is CASSHSSNSYNERFF.

This chain's CDR3 is CAWSGSLAGTYEQYF. The DNA for the CDR3 is TGTGCCTGGAGCGGGTCTTTAGCGGGGACCTACGAGCAGTACTTC. The V call is TRBV30, the J call TRBJ2-7, with 8 bases fitting TRBD2. The length of the CDR3 is 15 residues. CDR1 and CDR2 from the germline V gene are GTSNPN and SVGIG (reference sequence). The V and J ends lost 3 bases and 2 bases, in that order; junction bases with no gene match: 9.

This clonotype was counted at least ten times. V usage is TRBV24-1 and J usage is TRBJ2-1; D is uncertain. With 7 bases removed from V and 0 bases from J, the gap between germline ends came to 12 bases. CDR1 and CDR2 from the germline V gene are KGHDR and SFDVKD. This CDR3 is 15 amino acids long. CDR3 sequence reads: CATSARASSYNEQFF. DNA of the CDR3: TGTGCCACCAGCGCCCGCGCTAGCTCCTACAATGAGCAGTTCTTC.

In its sample, this clonotype was seen a few times. This chain joins TRBV20-1 and TRBJ1-1; the match to TRBD1 covers 9 bases. Trimming took 5 bases from V and 4 from J; bases not matched to a gene: 5. The germline CDR1 and CDR2 sequences are DFQATT and SNEGSKA (reference sequence). This CDR3 comprises 13 residues. DNA for the CDR3: TGCAGTGCTCCACGGACAGGGGCCACTGAAGCTTTCTTT. Amino acid sequence: CSAPRTGATEAFF.

The chain recombines TRBV11-2 with TRBJ2-3; D is perhaps TRBD1 (7 bases). This CDR3 contains 21 residues. Germline V CDR1 and CDR2: SGHAT, FQNNGV. Trimming removed 2 bases at V and 2 bases at J, with 29 bases between. The CDR3 sequence: CASSLSRLRWGDSRDTDTQYF. The CDR3 bases are TGTGCCAGCAGCTTAAGTCGGTTGAGGTGGGGGGACAGCAGGGACACAGATACGCAGTATTTT.

A few counts support this clonotype. V and J are TRBV29-1 and TRBJ2-1, with a possible D match to TRBD2 (6 bases). Trimming took off 4 bases at V and 0 bases at J, with 13 bases between the two ends. The CDR3 is made up of 15 amino acids. Germline lookup yields CDR1 SQVTM and CDR2 ANQGSEA. The CDR3 coding sequence is TGCAGCGTTGTCAATAGCGGAAGCTCCTACAATGAGCAGTTCTTC. Protein: CSVVNSGSSYNEQFF.

This clonotype was detected only a few times. The chain recombines TRBV20-1 with TRBJ2-7; 10 bases are shared with TRBD1. From germline, CDR1 is DFQATT and CDR2 SNEGSKA (reference sequence). The CDR3 length is 15 residues. V lost 5 bases and J lost 4; bases outside the gene matches: 11. CDR3 loop: CSASRDRGPPYEQYF. CDR3 in DNA: TGCAGTGCTTCCCGGGACAGGGGTCCTCCTTACGAGCAGTACTTC.

This clonotype was counted many times. CDR3 amino acids: CASSFSGLGTGSVNEQFF. The CDR3 coding sequence is TGTGCCAGCAGTTTCTCGGGTCTCGGGACAGGGTCAGTCAATGAGCAGTTCTTC. The rearrangement links TRBV28 to TRBJ2-1; 9 bases are a match to TRBD1. Trimming at V came to 3 bases and at J to 6 bases, leaving 15 bases not matched to a gene. Per germline, CDR1 MDHEN and CDR2 SYDVKM. The CDR3 consists of 18 residues.

The CDR3 region is CASSGQGDLYEQYF. DNA of the CDR3: TGTGCCAGCAGTGGACAGGGGGACCTCTACGAGCAGTACTTC. This chain links TRBV6-2 or TRBV6-3 with TRBJ2-7; the match to TRBD1 covers 10 bases. With V trimmed by 5 bases and J by 3 bases, 4 bases remained unmatched. The CDR3 is made up of 14 amino acids. Germline V gene lookup returns CDR1 MNHEY and CDR2 SVGEGT.

This clonotype was counted at least ten times. This rearrangement joins TRBV27 to TRBJ1-5; the D is unclear. V was shortened by 6 bases and J by 3 bases, with 12 bases between the two germline ends. This CDR3 is 14 amino acids long. The V gene's germline CDR1 is MNHEY and CDR2 SMNVEV (reference sequence). The CDR3 is CASSSSGVNQPQHF. CDR3 DNA: TGTGCCAGCAGCTCATCAGGCGTCAATCAGCCCCAGCATTTT.

This clonotype was observed many times. V and J are TRBV6-2 or TRBV6-3 and TRBJ1-5, with unresolved D. The germline CDR1 and CDR2 sequences are MNHEY and SVGEGT. V lost 5 bases, J lost 0 bases, and 14 bases lay in between. The CDR3 length is 16 residues. The CDR3 DNA reads as TGTGCCAGCAGTATCTCCGGTATCAATAGCAATCAGCCCCAGCATTTT. Its protein is CASSISGINSNQPQHF.

This clonotype was detected only a few times. The chain recombines TRBV20-1 with TRBJ2-3; D might be TRBD2 (6 bases). Germline assignment: CDR1 DFQATT and CDR2 SNEGSKA (reference sequence). The CDR3 sequence is 15 residues long. The CDR3 DNA reads TGCAGCCTGGGGGACTTCGTGTTGGGCACAGATACGCAGTATTTT. It specifies CSLGDFVLGTDTQYF.